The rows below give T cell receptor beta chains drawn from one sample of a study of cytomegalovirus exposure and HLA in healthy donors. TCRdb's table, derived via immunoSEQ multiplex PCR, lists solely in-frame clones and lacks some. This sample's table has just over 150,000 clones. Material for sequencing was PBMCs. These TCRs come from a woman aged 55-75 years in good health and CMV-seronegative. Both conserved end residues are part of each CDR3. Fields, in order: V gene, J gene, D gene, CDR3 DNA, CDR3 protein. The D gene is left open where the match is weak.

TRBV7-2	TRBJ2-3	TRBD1	TGTGCCAGCAGCCCGACAACAGGGGCCTACACAGATACGCAGTATTTT	CASSPTTGAYTDTQYF
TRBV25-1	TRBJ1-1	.	TGTGCCAGCAGTGCTAACACTGAAGCTTTCTTT	CASSANTEAFF
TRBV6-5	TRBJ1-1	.	TGTGCCAGCACGCGGGGGGCTGAAGCTTTCTTT	CASTRGAEAFF
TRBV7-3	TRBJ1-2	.	TGTGCCAGCGGAAGGGGCGGTAACTATGGCTACACCTTC	CASGRGGNYGYTF
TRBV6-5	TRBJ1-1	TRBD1	TGTGCCAGCAGTTCCCTGACAGGGGGCACTGAAGCTTTCTTT	CASSSLTGGTEAFF
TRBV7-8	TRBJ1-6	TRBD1	TGTGCCAGCAGCTTAGGCCCGGGACAGGGGCTTTTACCCCTCCACTTT	CASSLGPGQGLLPLHF
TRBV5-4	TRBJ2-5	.	TGTGCCAGCAGTTTGGGCAGGGCGCAAGAGACCCAGTACTTC	CASSLGRAQETQYF
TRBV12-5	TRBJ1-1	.	TGTGCTAGTGGTCCACCTCGGACATTGAACACTGAAGCTTTCTTT	CASGPPRTLNTEAFF
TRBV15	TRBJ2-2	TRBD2	TGTGCCACCAGCAGAGCTCCAGGGACCCCAGGACTAGCGGGGGGTTACGGGGGGGAGCTGTTTTTT	CATSRAPGTPGLAGGYGGELFF
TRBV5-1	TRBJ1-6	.	TGCGCCAGCAGCGGGGTCTCAGAGGGTCCACCCCTCCACTTT	CASSGVSEGPPLHF
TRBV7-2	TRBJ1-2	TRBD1	TGTGCCAGCAGCTTTGGAACAGGGGAAGGCTACACCTTC	CASSFGTGEGYTF
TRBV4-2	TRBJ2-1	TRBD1	TGTGCCAGCAGCCAAGTAAAGGTCGCAGGGGGTGAGCAGTTCTTC	CASSQVKVAGGEQFF
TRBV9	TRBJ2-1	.	TGTGCCAGCAGCCTTCAAGCTGGCTACAATGAGCAGTTCTTC	CASSLQAGYNEQFF
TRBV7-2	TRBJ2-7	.	TGTGCCAGCAGCTTAGCGGGCCAGCCCTCCTTCGAGCAGTACTTC	CASSLAGQPSFEQYF
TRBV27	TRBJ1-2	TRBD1	TGTGCCAGCAGCAGATCGGGACAGGGGTTTTTCTATGGCTACACCTTC	CASSRSGQGFFYGYTF
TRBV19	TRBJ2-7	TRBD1	TGTGCCAGTAGCCGACAGGGGGCGCGTTACGAGCAGTACTTC	CASSRQGARYEQYF
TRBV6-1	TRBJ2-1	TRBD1	TGTGCCAGCACGACAGGGGCCCACAATGAGCAGTTCTTC	CASTTGAHNEQFF
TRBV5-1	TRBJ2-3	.	TGCGCCAGCAGCACGGACACTTCATTCGGCACAGATACGCAGTATTTT	CASSTDTSFGTDTQYF
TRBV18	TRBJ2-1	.	TGTGCCAGCTCACCACCGTACTATGAGCAGTTCTTC	CASSPPYYEQFF
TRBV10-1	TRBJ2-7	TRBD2	TGCGCCAGCAGTGACGCGACTAGCGGGAGGCGCGAGCAGTACTTC	CASSDATSGRREQYF
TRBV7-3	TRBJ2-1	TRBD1	TGTGCCAGCAGCACCAGGGGGCTGAGTAATGAGCAGTTCTTC	CASSTRGLSNEQFF
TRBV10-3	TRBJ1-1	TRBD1	TGTGCCATCAGTGAGAGGGAGACAGGGCTCATGAACACTGAAGCTTTCTTT	CAISERETGLMNTEAFF
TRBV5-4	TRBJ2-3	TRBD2	TGTGCCAGCAGCTTCGGGCTAGCGGGATCATCAGATACGCAGTATTTT	CASSFGLAGSSDTQYF
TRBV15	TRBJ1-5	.	TGTGCCACCAGCAGAGGGGGGCCGAACAGCAATCAGCCCCAGCATTTT	CATSRGGPNSNQPQHF
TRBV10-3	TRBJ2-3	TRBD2	TGTGCCACCCGACTAGCGGGGGAAGGCACAGATACGCAGTATTTT	CATRLAGEGTDTQYF
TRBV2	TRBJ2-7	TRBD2	TGTGCCAGCAATAGCGGGACTTACGAGCAGTACTTC	CASNSGTYEQYF
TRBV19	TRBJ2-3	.	TGTGCCTCTAGGAAGTCGAGCACAGATACGCAGTATTTT	CASRKSSTDTQYF
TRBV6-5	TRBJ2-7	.	TGTGCCAGCAGTTACTCAGCCGGGACTCAATCCTACGAGCAGTACTTC	CASSYSAGTQSYEQYF
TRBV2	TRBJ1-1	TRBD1	TGTGCCAGCGCAGGACAGGGAAACACTGAAGCTTTCTTT	CASAGQGNTEAFF
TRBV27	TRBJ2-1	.	TGTGCCAGCACCGAACTGAGGGCAGGTGGCGATGAGCAGTTCTTC	CASTELRAGGDEQFF
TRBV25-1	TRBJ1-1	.	TGTGCCAGCCAGGCCCTTTGGGCTGAAGCTTCCTTT	CASQALWAEASF
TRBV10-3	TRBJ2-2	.	TGTGCCATCAGGAGGAACTCCGGGGAGCTGTTTTTT	CAIRRNSGELFF
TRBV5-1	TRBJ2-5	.	TGCGCCAGCAGCTCTTCAGGGGAACAAGAGACCCAGTACTTC	CASSSSGEQETQYF
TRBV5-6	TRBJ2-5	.	TGTGCCAGCAGCTTCTTTGCAGTACAAGAGACCCAGTACTTC	CASSFFAVQETQYF
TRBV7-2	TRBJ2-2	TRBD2	TGTGCCAGCAGCCCGGGACTAAAGTCCGGGGAGCTGTTTTTT	CASSPGLKSGELFF
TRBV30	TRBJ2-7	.	TGTGCCTGGAGTGTTTTCCATAGAGGGGAGCAGTACTTC	CAWSVFHRGEQYF
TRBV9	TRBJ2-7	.	TGTGCCAGCAGCCGATTAGGAACTACATCTAGATACGAGCAGTACTTC	CASSRLGTTSRYEQYF
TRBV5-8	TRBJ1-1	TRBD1	TGTGCCAGCAGCTCAGTAACCGGGACAGGGGGCACTGAAGCTTTCTTT	CASSSVTGTGGTEAFF
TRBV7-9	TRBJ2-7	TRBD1	TGTGCCAGCACTACAGGGGGTAGCTCCTACGAGCAGTACTTC	CASTTGGSSYEQYF
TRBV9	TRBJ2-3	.	TGTGCCAGCAGCGGGCCTAGCGAAACGCAGTATTTT	CASSGPSETQYF
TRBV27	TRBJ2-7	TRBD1	TGTGCCAGCAGAAAACCGACAGGGAAGGTGTACGAGCAGTACTTC	CASRKPTGKVYEQYF
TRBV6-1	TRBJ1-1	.	TGTGCCAGCAGTCGTCGGACTGAAGCTTTCTTT	CASSRRTEAFF
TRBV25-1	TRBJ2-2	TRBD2	TGTGCCAGCAGTGAATCGGGGGGCACCGGGGAGCTGTTTTTT	CASSESGGTGELFF
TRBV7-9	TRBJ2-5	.	TGTGCCAGCAGCCGTCAAGAGACCCAGTACTTC	CASSRQETQYF
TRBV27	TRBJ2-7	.	TGTGCCAGCAGTTTGGGCGGACTCTACGAGCAGTACTTC	CASSLGGLYEQYF
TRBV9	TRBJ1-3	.	TGTGCCAGTAGCGTGTCAGGGCCTGGAAACACCATATATTTT	CASSVSGPGNTIYF
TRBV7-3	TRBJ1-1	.	TGTGCCAGCAGCTTAGGGGGGGAACTCACTGAAGCTTTCTTT	CASSLGGELTEAFF
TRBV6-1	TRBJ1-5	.	TGTGCCAGCAACGAACCAGGGTCGGGTCAGCCCCAGCATTTT	CASNEPGSGQPQHF
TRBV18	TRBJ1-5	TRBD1	TGTGCCAGCTCACCGGGGGACAGGGGGTACAATCAGCCCCAGCATTTT	CASSPGDRGYNQPQHF
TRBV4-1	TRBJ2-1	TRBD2	TGCGCCAGCAGCCAAGTAACTAGCGGGAGGGCCAGAAATGAGCAGTTCTTC	CASSQVTSGRARNEQFF
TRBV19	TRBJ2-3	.	TGTGCCAGTAGTATAGACAGGGTCTACACAGATACGCAGTATTTT	CASSIDRVYTDTQYF
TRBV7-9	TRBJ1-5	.	TGTGCCAGCAGCAGTCAGGGGAATCAGCCCCAGCATTTT	CASSSQGNQPQHF
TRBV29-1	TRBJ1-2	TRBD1	TGCAGCGTCGACGGACAGGGTTCTAACTATGGCTACACCTTC	CSVDGQGSNYGYTF